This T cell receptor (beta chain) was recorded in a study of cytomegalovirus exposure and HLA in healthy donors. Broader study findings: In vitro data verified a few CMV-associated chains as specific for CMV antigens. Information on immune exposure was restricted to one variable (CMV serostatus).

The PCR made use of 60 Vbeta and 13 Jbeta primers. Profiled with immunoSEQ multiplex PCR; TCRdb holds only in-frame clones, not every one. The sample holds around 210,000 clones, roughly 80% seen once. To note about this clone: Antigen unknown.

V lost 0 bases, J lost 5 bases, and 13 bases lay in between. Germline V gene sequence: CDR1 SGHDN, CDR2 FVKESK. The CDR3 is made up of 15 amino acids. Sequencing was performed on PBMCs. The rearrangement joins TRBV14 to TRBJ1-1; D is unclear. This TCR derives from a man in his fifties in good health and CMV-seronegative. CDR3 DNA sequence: TGTGCCAGCAGCCAAGATCGTGGAGGGCGGACTGAAGCTTTCTTT. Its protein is CASSQDRGGRTEAFF.